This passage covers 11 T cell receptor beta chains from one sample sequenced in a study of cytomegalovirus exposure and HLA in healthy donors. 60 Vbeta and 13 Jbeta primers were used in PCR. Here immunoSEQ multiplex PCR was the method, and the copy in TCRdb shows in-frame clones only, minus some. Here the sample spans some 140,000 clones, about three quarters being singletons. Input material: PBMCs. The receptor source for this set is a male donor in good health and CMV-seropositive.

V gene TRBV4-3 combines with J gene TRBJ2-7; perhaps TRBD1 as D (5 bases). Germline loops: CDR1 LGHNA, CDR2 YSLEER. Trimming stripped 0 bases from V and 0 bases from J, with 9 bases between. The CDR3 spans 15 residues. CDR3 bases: TGCGCCAGCAGCCAAGATAGACAGAACTCCTACGAGCAGTACTTC. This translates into CASSQDRQNSYEQYF.

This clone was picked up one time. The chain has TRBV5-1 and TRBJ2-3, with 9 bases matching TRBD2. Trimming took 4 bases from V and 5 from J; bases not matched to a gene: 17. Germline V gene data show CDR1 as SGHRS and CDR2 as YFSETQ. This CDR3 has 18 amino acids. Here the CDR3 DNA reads TGCGCCAGCAGCCCGGGACCTTTGGGGCGGGGGGGCCTAGATACGCAGTATTTT. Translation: CASSPGPLGRGGLDTQYF.

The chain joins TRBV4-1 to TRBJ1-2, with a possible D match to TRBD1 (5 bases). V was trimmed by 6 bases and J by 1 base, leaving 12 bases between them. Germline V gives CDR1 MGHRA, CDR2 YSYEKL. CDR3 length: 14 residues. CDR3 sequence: CASRGRAGNYGYTF. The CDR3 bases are TGCGCCAGCAGGGGCAGGGCCGGTAACTATGGCTACACCTTC.

The CDR3 loop reads CASSWSASGGITDTQYF. The CDR3 nucleotides are TGTGCCAGCAGCTGGAGTGCTAGCGGGGGAATCACAGATACGCAGTATTTT. The chain carries TRBV7-2 and TRBJ2-3; 10 bases line up with TRBD2. Per germline, CDR1 SGHTA and CDR2 FQGNSA. V was clipped by 4 bases and J by 2 bases; unmatched bases: 9. The CDR3 runs 17 residues.

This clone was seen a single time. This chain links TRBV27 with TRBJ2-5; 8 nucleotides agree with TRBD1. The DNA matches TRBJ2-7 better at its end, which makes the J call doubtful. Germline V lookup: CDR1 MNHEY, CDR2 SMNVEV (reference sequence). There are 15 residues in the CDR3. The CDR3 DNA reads TGTGCCAGCAGTTTTGTAGGACAGGGAACCTACGAGCAGTACTTC. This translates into CASSFVGQGTYEQYF.

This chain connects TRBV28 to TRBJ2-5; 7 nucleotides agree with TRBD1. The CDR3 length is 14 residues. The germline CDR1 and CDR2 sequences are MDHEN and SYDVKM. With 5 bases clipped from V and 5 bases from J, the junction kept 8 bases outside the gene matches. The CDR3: CASSPPGGGETQYF. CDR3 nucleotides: TGTGCCAGCAGTCCTCCAGGGGGTGGTGAGACCCAGTACTTC.

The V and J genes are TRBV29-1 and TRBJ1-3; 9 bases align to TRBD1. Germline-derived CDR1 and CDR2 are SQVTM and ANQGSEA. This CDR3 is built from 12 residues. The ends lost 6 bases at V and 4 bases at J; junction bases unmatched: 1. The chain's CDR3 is CSVGQGGNTIYF. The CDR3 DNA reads TGCAGCGTGGGACAGGGAGGAAACACCATATATTTT.

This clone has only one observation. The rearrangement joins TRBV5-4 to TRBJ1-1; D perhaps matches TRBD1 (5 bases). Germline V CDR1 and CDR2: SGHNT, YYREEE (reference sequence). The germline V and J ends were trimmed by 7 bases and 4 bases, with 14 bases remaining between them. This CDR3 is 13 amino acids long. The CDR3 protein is CASGLQGSTEAFF. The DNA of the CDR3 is TGTGCCAGCGGATTGCAGGGTTCCACTGAAGCTTTCTTT.

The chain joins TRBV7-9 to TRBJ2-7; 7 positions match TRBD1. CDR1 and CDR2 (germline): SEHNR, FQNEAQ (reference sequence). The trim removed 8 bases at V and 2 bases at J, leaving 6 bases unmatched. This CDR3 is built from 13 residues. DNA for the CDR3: TGTGCCAGCGAGGGGGCTTCTACCTACGAGCAGTACTTC. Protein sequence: CASEGASTYEQYF.

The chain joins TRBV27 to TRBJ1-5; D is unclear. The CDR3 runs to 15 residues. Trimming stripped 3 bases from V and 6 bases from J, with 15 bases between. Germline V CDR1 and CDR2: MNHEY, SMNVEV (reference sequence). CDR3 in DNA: TGTGCCAGCAGTTTTGCCGGGGTCACGGGTCAGCCCCAGCATTTT. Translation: CASSFAGVTGQPQHF.

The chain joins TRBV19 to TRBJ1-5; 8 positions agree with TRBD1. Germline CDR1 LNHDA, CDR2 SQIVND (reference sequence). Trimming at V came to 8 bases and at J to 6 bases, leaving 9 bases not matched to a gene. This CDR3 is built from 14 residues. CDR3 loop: CASQTGEGVQPQHF. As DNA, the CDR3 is TGTGCCAGTCAGACAGGGGAAGGAGTTCAGCCCCAGCATTTT.